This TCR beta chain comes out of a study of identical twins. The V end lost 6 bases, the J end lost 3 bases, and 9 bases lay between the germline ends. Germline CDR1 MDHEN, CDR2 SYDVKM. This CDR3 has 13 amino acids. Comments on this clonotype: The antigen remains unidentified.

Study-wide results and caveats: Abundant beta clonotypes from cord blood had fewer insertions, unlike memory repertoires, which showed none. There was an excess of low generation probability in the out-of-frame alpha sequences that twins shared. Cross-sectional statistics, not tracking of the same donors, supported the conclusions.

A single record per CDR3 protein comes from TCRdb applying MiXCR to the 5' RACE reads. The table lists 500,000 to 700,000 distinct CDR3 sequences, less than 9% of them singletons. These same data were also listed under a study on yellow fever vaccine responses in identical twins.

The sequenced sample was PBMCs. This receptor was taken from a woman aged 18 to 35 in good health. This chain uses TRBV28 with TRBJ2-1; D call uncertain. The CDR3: CASSLAHYNEQFF. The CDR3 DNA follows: TGTGCCAGCAGCTTGGCACACTACAATGAGCAGTTCTTC.